This T cell receptor (beta chain) was observed in a study of PD-1 blockade in classical Hodgkin lymphoma. The time point was: cycle 4 day 1 (C4D1), after 6 weeks of nivolumab. Autologous stem cell transplantation was followed by relapse in every patient, and brentuximab vedotin exposure varied. This table comes from immunoSEQ multiplex PCR, and its TCRdb copy is limited to in-frame clones, with some not included. This table has 43,000 or so clones, approximately 78% appearing once. This specimen was peripheral blood mononuclear cells (PBMCs), taken before the fourth cycle of nivolumab. The source of this sequence is a human donor with classical Hodgkin lymphoma.

The CDR3 spells CASSGLVSSYEQYF. The CDR3 DNA follows: TGTGCCAGCAGTGGACTAGTCTCCTCCTACGAGCAGTACTTC. The chain recombines TRBV6-6 with TRBJ2-7; TRBD2 agrees at 7 bases. The CDR3 spans 14 residues. The V gene's germline CDR1 is MNHNY and CDR2 SVGAGI (reference sequence). J lost 0 bases, V lost 5 bases, and 4 bases had no gene match.